The 20 T cell receptor beta chains given below trace back to one sample, sequenced in a study of OX40 agonist ivuxolimab in advanced cancers. Some clones are missing from TCRdb's copy, which holds only in-frame ones; the method was immunoSEQ multiplex PCR. The sample records about 71,000 clones, about 90% being singletons. Sequenced material: CD4+ or CD8+ T cells sorted from blood, taken in a trial of the OX40 agonist ivuxolimab. The receptors derive from an adult with an advanced solid tumor such as melanoma, head and neck, liver or kidney cancer.

The chain combines TRBV5-1 with TRBJ2-1, with D unresolved. Germline lookup yields CDR1 SGHRS and CDR2 YFSETQ. This CDR3 is 12 amino acids long. The germline V and J ends were trimmed by 4 bases and 6 bases, with 8 bases remaining between them. For the CDR3, the DNA is TGCGCCAGCAGCGCGGTCGGCAATGAGCAGTTCTTC. Amino acids: CASSAVGNEQFF.

The rearrangement links TRBV30 to TRBJ1-4, with D uncertain. The CDR3 extends over 17 amino acids. V was pared by 3 bases and J by 8 bases, with 25 bases between. Germline assignment: CDR1 GTSNPN and CDR2 SVGIG (reference sequence). The CDR3 sequence is CAWSPPGLLLMEEKLFF. Here the CDR3 DNA reads TGTGCCTGGAGCCCCCCTGGCCTACTCCTTATGGAGGAAAAACTGTTTTTT.

The genes are TRBV28 and TRBJ2-2; D is tentatively TRBD1 or TRBD2 (6 bases each). CDR3 length equals 18 residues. Germline-derived CDR1 and CDR2 are MDHEN and SYDVKM. The V end was cut by 4 bases, the J end by 2 bases, with 20 bases between. CDR3 amino acids: CASSSPWGDNLNTGELFF. As DNA, the CDR3 is TGTGCCAGCAGTTCACCCTGGGGGGACAATCTTAACACCGGGGAGCTGTTTTTT.

The rearrangement links TRBV11-2 to TRBJ1-5; D is ambiguous. Germline V gene data show CDR1 as SGHAT and CDR2 as FQNNGV. This CDR3 contains 15 residues. V lost 5 bases and J 2 bases, leaving 13 bases between the germline ends. CDR3 bases: TGTGCCAGCAGCCGCGGCCCGGGAGGCAATCAGCCCCAGCATTTT. It yields the protein CASSRGPGGNQPQHF.

CDR3 DNA: TGTGCCAGCAGCCAAGATCTGGGAGGGCCCTACGAGCAGTACTTC. Translating gives CASSQDLGGPYEQYF. The chain carries TRBV14 and TRBJ2-7, with 7 bases that match TRBD2. The CDR3 is 15 residues long. The germline V gene has CDR1 SGHDN and CDR2 FVKESK. Trimming cost V 0 bases and J 2 bases; bases outside gene matches: 4.

J is TRBJ2-7 and V is TRBV5-6, with D maybe TRBD2 (5 bases). Deletions cut 3 bases from V and 2 bases from J, with 6 bases between. Germline V gene data show CDR1 as SGHDT and CDR2 as YYEEEE. The CDR3 has 12 amino acids. CDR3 residues: CASSSGTYEQYF. The CDR3 DNA reads as TGTGCCAGCAGCTCGGGGACCTACGAGCAGTACTTC.

J is TRBJ2-3 and V is TRBV21-1; the table calls TRBD2, which could not be checked here. TRBV21-1 is designated a pseudogene. This CDR3 is built from 12 residues. The DNA of the CDR3 is TGTGCCAGCAGCAACCTAACAGATACGCAGTATTTT. Translating it yields CASSNLTDTQYF.

V usage is TRBV4-3 and J usage is TRBJ2-1; TRBD2 might be the D (5 bases). This CDR3 has 18 amino acids. Germline CDR1 LGHNA, CDR2 YSLEER. Between the trimmed V and J ends, which lost 0 bases and 0 bases, there was a span of 15 bases. The CDR3 nucleotides are TGCGCCAGCAGCCAAGATCTTATGCGCGGGTACTCCTACAATGAGCAGTTCTTC. The encoded protein is CASSQDLMRGYSYNEQFF.

The DNA of the CDR3 is TGTGCCAGCAGCTTAGATCAAAGTCAGCCCCAGCATTTT. Translated, it gives CASSLDQSQPQHF. The chain couples TRBV11-2 to TRBJ1-5; D gene ambiguous. CDR3 size: 13 residues. Per the germline V gene, CDR1 is SGHAT and CDR2 is FQNNGV. V lost 0 bases to trimming and J lost 6 bases, with 6 bases between them.

The table lists this clone with a few counts. One end of the junction is discordant with germline, which a read error may explain. This chain uses TRBV9 with TRBJ1-1; weak D call: TRBD1 (6 bases). The CDR3 length is 12 residues. Germline V gives CDR1 SGDLS, CDR2 YYNGEE. In nucleotides, the CDR3 is TGTGCCAGCAGCGTAGTGGACAGTCTGCGCAGCTTT. Protein: CASSVVDSLRSF.

This clone was found once. J is TRBJ2-5 and V is TRBV7-2; D is undetermined. The CDR3 loop spans 13 amino acids. V gave up 6 bases and J gave up 4 bases, with 12 bases separating them. Germline CDR1 reads SGHTA; CDR2 reads FQGNSA. CDR3 in amino acids: CASRSQNLETQYF. DNA for the CDR3: TGTGCCAGCAGGAGTCAGAATTTAGAGACCCAGTACTTC.

The V gene is TRBV9, the J gene TRBJ2-5; weak D call: TRBD2 (5 bases). CDR1 and CDR2 from the germline V gene are SGDLS and YYNGEE. The CDR3 covers 15 residues. Trimming took off 0 bases at V and 5 bases at J, with 14 bases between the two ends. CDR3 in DNA: TGTGCCAGCAGCGTAGCTGGGAGTCCGGTCGAGACCCAGTACTTC. This translates into CASSVAGSPVETQYF. The whole variable domain, filled in from reference TRBV9 and TRBJ2-5, reads DSGVTQTPKHLITATGQRVTLRCSPRSGDLSVYWYQQSLDQGLQFLIQYYNGEERAKGNILERFSAQQFPDLHSELNLSSLELGDSALYFCASSVAGSPVETQYFGPGTRLLVL.

This chain uses TRBV5-1 with TRBJ2-1; maybe TRBD2 (6 bases). The CDR3 contains 16 residues. V lost 4 bases, J lost 7 bases, and 21 bases lay in between. Germline CDR1 reads SGHRS; CDR2 reads YFSETQ. CDR3 sequence: CASSPWVGSGGNEQFF. The CDR3 DNA reads as TGCGCCAGCAGCCCCTGGGTGGGGTCCGGGGGTAATGAGCAGTTCTTC. Supplemented by reference TRBV5-1 and TRBJ2-1, the full variable domain reads KAGVTQTPRYLIKTRGQQVTLSCSPISGHRSVSWYQQTPGQGLQFLFEYFSETQRNKGNFPGRFSGRQFSNSRSEMNVSTLELGDSALYLCASSPWVGSGGNEQFFGPGTRLTVL.

This chain uses TRBV15 with TRBJ1-5; D not resolved. This CDR3 spans 13 amino acids. Trimming pared 0 bases from V and 6 bases from J, leaving 6 bases between. The germline CDR1 and CDR2 sequences are LNHNV and YYDKDF (reference sequence). CDR3 nucleotide sequence: TGTGCCACCAGCAGAGATGAAGGTCAGCCCCAGCATTTT. It codes for CATSRDEGQPQHF.

The chain uses TRBV21-1 and TRBJ2-7; the tabulated D call, TRBD2, remains unverified against the DNA. TRBV21-1 is designated a pseudogene. CDR3 size: 21 residues. CDR3 region: CASSKPGDRGTSGRARYEQYF. DNA for the CDR3: TGTGCCAGCAGCAAACCTGGGGACAGGGGGACTAGCGGGAGAGCCCGCTACGAGCAGTACTTC.

This chain links TRBV5-6 with TRBJ2-7, with D unresolved. The germline gives CDR1 SGHDT, CDR2 YYEEEE. The CDR3 is 13 residues long. V shed 0 bases and J shed 2 bases, with 6 bases lying between them. DNA of the CDR3: TGTGCCAGCAGCTTGGGCAGACCCTACGAGCAGTACTTC. It yields the protein CASSLGRPYEQYF.

The chain carries TRBV27 and TRBJ2-1, with D maybe TRBD2 (6 bases). The CDR3 length is 15 residues. Germline V gene data show CDR1 as MNHEY and CDR2 as SMNVEV (reference sequence). The V end lost 3 bases, the J end lost 0 bases, and 9 bases lay between the germline ends. The CDR3 DNA is TGTGCCAGCAGTTTGGAGGGGATCTCCTACAATGAGCAGTTCTTC. This encodes CASSLEGISYNEQFF.

This chain links TRBV10-2 with TRBJ2-5, with TRBD2 matching over 7 bases. CDR3 length equals 17 residues. V shed 3 bases, J shed 6 bases, and the junction held 16 bases outside the gene matches. The germline V gene has CDR1 WSHSY and CDR2 SAAADI. In DNA form, the CDR3 reads TGCGCCAGCAGTGAACCCAAGCGGGACCCGCTCGTGCAGACCCAGTACTTC. It specifies CASSEPKRDPLVQTQYF.

This chain joins TRBV13 and TRBJ2-2, with a weak D call TRBD1 (6 bases). V was cut by 5 bases and J by 1 base, with 14 bases left in between. CDR1 and CDR2 (germline): PRHDT, FYEKMQ (reference sequence). The CDR3 is 16 amino acids. The CDR3 region has the DNA TGTGCCAGCAGCCACCAGACAGGCATGAACACCGGGGAGCTGTTTTTT. Encoded protein: CASSHQTGMNTGELFF.

This sequence joins TRBV15 and TRBJ2-7; 8 positions match TRBD1. Trimming removed 0 bases from V and 5 bases from J; junction bases left unmatched: 12. CDR1 and CDR2 (germline): LNHNV, YYDKDF (reference sequence). The CDR3 runs to 17 residues. The DNA for the CDR3 is TGTGCCACCAGCAGAGATCTCTTTGGGACAGGCCTTAACGAGCAGTACTTC. This translates into CATSRDLFGTGLNEQYF.